This TCR beta chain derives from a study of blood T cell repertoires in COVID-19. V lost 4 bases and J lost 9, with 12 bases in between. Germline V CDR1 and CDR2: MGHRA, YSYEKL. The CDR3 runs to 12 residues. Allocation to cohorts depended on clinical history reported by the participants. Assay used: immunoSEQ multiplex PCR; TCRdb lists only in-frame clones, some missing. The sample consists of 200,000 to 300,000 clones, around nine tenths of them appearing once. This sequence originates from a man between 35 and 55 years old who had recovered from COVID-19. Specimen: PBMCs or T cells enriched from blood (not recorded which). The V call is TRBV4-1, the J call TRBJ1-1; D is undetermined. Here the CDR3 reads CASSRDLVKAFF. CDR3 DNA sequence: TGCGCCAGCAGCCGCGATTTGGTTAAAGCTTTCTTT.